This entry lists 10 T cell receptor beta chains sequenced from one sample in a study of blood T cell repertoires in COVID-19. The assay was immunoSEQ multiplex PCR, and TCRdb's table has in-frame clones only and misses some. This table holds roughly 35,000 clones, 85% to 90% found once. Sequencing input: peripheral blood. These receptors were collected from a man in his sixties or seventies with acute or convalescent COVID-19.

The V and J genes are TRBV6-6 and TRBJ2-7; 7 positions agree with TRBD1. This CDR3 comprises 14 residues. Per germline, CDR1 MNHNY and CDR2 SVGAGI (reference sequence). J lost 3 bases, V lost 7 bases, and 9 bases had no gene match. In DNA, the CDR3 is TGTGCCAGCAACCGAGGGACAGACGGCTACGAGCAGTACTTC. It codes for CASNRGTDGYEQYF.

Turning to this clone: One end of the junction does not line up with germline, which may come from a read error. The chain carries TRBV10-3 and TRBJ1-2; 7 positions match TRBD1. Per germline, CDR1 ENHRY and CDR2 SYGVKD. This CDR3 has 14 amino acids. The chain's CDR3 is CAIGDRVRGYGYTF. The CDR3 DNA is TGTGCCATCGGTGACAGGGTAAGAGGCTATGGCTACACCTTC.

This sequence joins TRBV24-1 and TRBJ1-2; no clear D. CDR3 size: 14 residues. Germline CDR1 reads KGHDR; CDR2 reads SFDVKD. The V end was cut by 2 bases, the J end by 0 bases, with 6 bases between. CDR3 DNA sequence: TGTGCCACCAGTGATTATGACACTAACTATGGCTACACCTTC. Translated: CATSDYDTNYGYTF.

The chain employs TRBV4-1 and TRBJ2-3, with TRBD2 matching 7 bases. The CDR3 runs to 16 residues. Germline CDR1 is MGHRA and CDR2 is YSYEKL. After removal of 4 bases from V and 0 bases from J, the junction contained 7 bases not matched to a gene. DNA of the CDR3: TGCGCCAGCAGCCGCATCAGCGGGATTAGCACAGATACGCAGTATTTT. This translates into CASSRISGISTDTQYF.

V is TRBV9 and J is TRBJ2-7; tentatively, D is TRBD1 (6 bases). V was trimmed by 0 bases and J by 6 bases, leaving 13 bases between them. CDR1 is SGDLS and CDR2 is YYNGEE in the germline V gene. CDR3 size: 14 residues. The CDR3 sequence: CASSVGLTGLEQYF. DNA of the CDR3: TGTGCCAGCAGCGTAGGGCTAACAGGGCTCGAGCAGTACTTC.

This chain connects TRBV4-1 to TRBJ1-1; D is ambiguous. Germline assignment: CDR1 MGHRA and CDR2 YSYEKL. The CDR3 runs 14 residues. The V end was cut by 3 bases, the J end by 0 bases, with 8 bases between. This CDR3 is CASSHPTVNTEAFF. The DNA of the CDR3 is TGCGCCAGCAGCCACCCCACAGTGAACACTGAAGCTTTCTTT.

The sample holds one count of this clone. The chain couples TRBV29-1 to TRBJ2-7; D may be TRBD2 (6 bases). Trimming left V 4 bases short and J 3 bases short, with 10 bases between. The CDR3 loop spans 12 amino acids. In germline, CDR1 is SQVTM, CDR2 ANQGSEA. CDR3 nucleotides: TGCAGCGTTGCCCCTAGCGACTACGAGCAGTACTTC. It translates to CSVAPSDYEQYF.

This chain joins TRBV3-1 (or the pseudogene TRBV3-2) and TRBJ1-1; the D gene is possibly TRBD1 (6 bases). CDR3 length: 18 amino acids. Germline V gene data show CDR1 as LGHDT and CDR2 as YNNKEL (reference sequence). The V end was cut by 3 bases, the J end by 0 bases, with 20 bases between. DNA for the CDR3: TGTGCCAGCAGCCACCTGGGGTTCCTCACAGGGTTGAACACTGAAGCTTTCTTT. Its protein product is CASSHLGFLTGLNTEAFF.

The chain links TRBV5-1 to TRBJ2-5; D is possibly TRBD1 (6 bases). This CDR3 comprises 15 residues. Germline CDR1 is SGHRS and CDR2 is YFSETQ. V was cut by 2 bases and J by 5 bases, with 16 bases left in between. The CDR3 DNA reads TGCGCCAGCAGCTTTTCGGACAGCCTCGCGGAGACCCAGTACTTC. This translates into CASSFSDSLAETQYF. The whole variable domain, remainder taken from reference TRBV5-1 and TRBJ2-5, is KAGVTQTPRYLIKTRGQQVTLSCSPISGHRSVSWYQQTPGQGLQFLFEYFSETQRNKGNFPGRFSGRQFSNSRSEMNVSTLELGDSALYLCASSFSDSLAETQYFGPGTRLLVL.

V and J are TRBV6-5 and TRBJ1-4; 9 bases map to TRBD1. Germline CDR1 reads MNHEY; CDR2 reads SVGAGI. This CDR3 contains 14 residues. The J segment lost 8 bases and the V segment lost 6 bases, leaving 7 bases of the junction unmatched. CDR3 in amino acids: CASSLNRGLEKLFF. The CDR3 DNA is TGTGCCAGCAGCCTCAACAGGGGGCTCGAAAAACTGTTTTTT.